This is a list of T cell receptor beta chains from one sample in a study of blood T cell repertoires in COVID-19. Sequenced by immunoSEQ multiplex PCR; TCRdb stores in-frame clones only, minus some. There are some 100,000 clones in the sample; around 90% occur only once, and more than 3% lies in the top ten. Sequenced: peripheral blood. These TCRs come from a woman in her sixties or seventies with acute or convalescent COVID-19. Each CDR3 is given with its conserved first and last residue. Fields, in order: D gene, V gene, J gene, CDR3 length, clone size, CDR3 DNA, CDR3 protein. A D gene is named only where the DNA matches it firmly. Clone size, where shown, is once, few, many, or a class for clones that have expanded.

.	TRBV6-5	TRBJ2-5	14	once	TGTGCCAGCAGTTACGAGGCCGTTGGCGAGACCCAGTACTTC	CASSYEAVGETQYF
.	TRBV2	TRBJ1-6	15	.	TGTGCCAGCTTGACAGGAGTCTCTGATAATTCACCCCTCCACTTT	CASLTGVSDNSPLHF
TRBD1	TRBV6-5	TRBJ1-2	15	.	TGTGCCAGCAGTTACCAAGGGGGCGTATTAACTGGCTACACCTTC	CASSYQGGVLTGYTF
TRBD1	TRBV5-8	TRBJ1-2	16	.	TGTGCCAGCAGCTCACAGACAGGGCCTTTGATACTTGGCTACACCTTC	CASSSQTGPLILGYTF
.	TRBV28	TRBJ1-2	13	.	TGTGCCAGCAGTCTTGTCGGCGGCTTAGGCTACACCTTC	CASSLVGGLGYTF
TRBD1	TRBV27	TRBJ1-4	17	.	TGTGCCAGCAGTCCGCGACAGGGTCATGCAACTAATGAAAAACTGTTTTTT	CASSPRQGHATNEKLFF
.	TRBV19	TRBJ2-5	13	once	TGTGCCAGAGGGGGCGGGGACCAAGAGACCCAGTACTTC	CARGGGDQETQYF
.	TRBV29-1	TRBJ1-5	15	.	TGCAGCGCCTCGACAGGTTTAACTAGCAATCAGCCCCAGCATTTT	CSASTGLTSNQPQHF
TRBD1	TRBV4-2	TRBJ2-5	17	.	TGTGCCAGCAGACCCCAGCAAACAGGGGGCCTCGGCGAGACCCAGTACTTC	CASRPQQTGGLGETQYF
.	TRBV19	TRBJ2-5	19	.	TGTGCCAGTAGTATCTTCACCACAGGAGGGACCGCAGAGAAGGAGACCCAGTACTTC	CASSIFTTGGTAEKETQYF
.	TRBV7-9	TRBJ1-5	15	.	TGTGCCAGCAGCTTAGCGTCGGGGGTCAATCAGCCCCAGCATTTT	CASSLASGVNQPQHF
.	TRBV7-9	TRBJ2-1	16	.	TGTGCCAGCAGCTTAGGGAGCAGGGCGACAGACAATGAGCAGTTCTTC	CASSLGSRATDNEQFF
.	TRBV18	TRBJ2-2	17	.	TGTGCCAGCTCCCCCGGCGGGGTTCTCTCGAACACCGGGGAGCTGTTTTTT	CASSPGGVLSNTGELFF
TRBD1	TRBV12-3/TRBV12-4	TRBJ2-5	12	.	TGTGCCAGCAGTCCAGGGGGTAAGACCCAGTACTTC	CASSPGGKTQYF
TRBD2	TRBV19	TRBJ2-1	16	.	TGTGCCAGTACCTCCGCTGGGACTAGCGGGCCTGTGGGGCAGTTCTTC	CASTSAGTSGPVGQFF
.	TRBV12-3/TRBV12-4	TRBJ2-5	13	.	TGTGCCAGCAGTTTAGTATCGCGGGAGACCCAGTACTTC	CASSLVSRETQYF
.	TRBV14	TRBJ1-4	14	.	TGTGCCAGCAGCCCCGGGGTCCGTAATGAAAAACTGTTTTTT	CASSPGVRNEKLFF
.	TRBV6-1	TRBJ2-4	12	.	TGTGCCAGCAGTGAATTCAGGGACTCTCAGTACTTC	CASSEFRDSQYF
.	TRBV6-2/TRBV6-3	TRBJ1-1	14	.	TGTGCCAGCAGTTACTCTGGGGGGAGCACTGAAGCTTTCTTT	CASSYSGGSTEAFF
TRBD1	TRBV18	TRBJ1-1	15	.	TGTGCCAGCGAGACCGGGACAGTTGAGAACACTGAAGCTTTCTTT	CASETGTVENTEAFF
TRBD1	TRBV28	TRBJ1-6	15	.	TGTGCCAGCAGGGGGACAGGGGCCCAAAATTCACCCCTCCACTTT	CASRGTGAQNSPLHF
.	TRBV28	TRBJ2-6	18	.	TGTGCCAGCAGTTTTCCTCGGAGGCACCTCTCTGGGGCCAACGTCCTGACTTTC	CASSFPRRHLSGANVLTF
TRBD1	TRBV15	TRBJ1-4	17	.	TGTGCCACCAGCAGAGAAGTTTTGGGGACAGGGGATGAAAAACTGTTTTTT	CATSREVLGTGDEKLFF
TRBD1	TRBV29-1	TRBJ1-1	13	few	TGCAGCGTCGAGACAGGGGTGAACACTGAAGCTTTCTTT	CSVETGVNTEAFF
TRBD1	TRBV10-2	TRBJ1-1	15	.	TGCGCCAGCAGTGGGACAGGGGGCTTGGACACTGAAGCTTTCTTT	CASSGTGGLDTEAFF
TRBD1	TRBV5-5	TRBJ2-5	16	once	TGTGCCAGCAGCTACGGACAGGGTATTGGTATGGAGACCCAGTACTTC	CASSYGQGIGMETQYF
TRBD2	TRBV3-1/TRBV3-2	TRBJ2-3	16	.	TGTGCCAGCAGCCAAGACCTAGCGGGTGGAACAGATACGCAGTATTTT	CASSQDLAGGTDTQYF
.	TRBV7-9	TRBJ2-3	17	.	TGTGCCAGCAGCCCACCCGCAGGAGGTACTAGCACAGATACGCAGTATTTT	CASSPPAGGTSTDTQYF
TRBD1	TRBV6-1	TRBJ1-2	15	.	TGTGCCAGCAGTGAAGACAGGGGTAGGAACTATGGCTACACCTTC	CASSEDRGRNYGYTF
.	TRBV29-1	TRBJ2-4	17	.	TGCAGCGTTGAAGCGGGGGTAGCGGCGCCCGGCAAAAACATTCAGTACTTC	CSVEAGVAAPGKNIQYF
.	TRBV19	TRBJ2-5	14	once	TGTGCCAGTGGGGCCAGGGGTGGCTGGGAGACCCAGTACTTC	CASGARGGWETQYF
.	TRBV4-1	TRBJ1-2	14	.	TGCGCCAGCAGCCAAGATTGGCCAGGGTCTGGCTACACCTTC	CASSQDWPGSGYTF
.	TRBV6-5	TRBJ1-2	15	.	TGTGCCAGCAGTTCTCCGAAGACAGGTTTCTATGGCTACACCTTC	CASSSPKTGFYGYTF
TRBD2	TRBV19	TRBJ2-5	13	few	TGTGCCAGTCGGACTAGTGGGATAGAGACCCAGTACTTC	CASRTSGIETQYF
.	TRBV19	TRBJ1-1	14	.	TGTGCCAGTAGTATGACGAGACAAACGCCTGAAGCTTTCTTT	CASSMTRQTPEAFF
TRBD1	TRBV28	TRBJ1-3	17	few	TGTGCCAGCAGTTCATCTTCCTTGACAGGGCCTGGAAACACCATATATTTT	CASSSSSLTGPGNTIYF
.	TRBV5-1	TRBJ1-2	12	.	TGCGCCAGCAGCTTGGGAGGGAATGGCTACACCTTC	CASSLGGNGYTF
.	TRBV28	TRBJ2-3	14	.	TGTGCCAGCAGTTTAAGCGGAGGCACAGATACGCAGTATTTT	CASSLSGGTDTQYF
TRBD1	TRBV29-1	TRBJ1-2	15	.	TGCAGCGTTGAAGACAGGGGGCAGGTCCGCTATGGCTACACCTTC	CSVEDRGQVRYGYTF
TRBD2	TRBV29-1	TRBJ2-1	13	.	TGCAGCGTTACCCTTGGGAGGGCCAATGAGCAGTTCTTC	CSVTLGRANEQFF
.	TRBV11-2	TRBJ2-2	14	.	TGTGCCAGCAGCTTATACGGGAGCTCCGAGGAGCTGTTTTTT	CASSLYGSSEELFF
.	TRBV19	TRBJ1-1	13	.	TGTGCCAGTAGTATACAGAGACAGGCTGAAGCTTTCTTT	CASSIQRQAEAFF
.	TRBV6-5	TRBJ2-7	12	.	TGTGCCAGCAGTTACGGCACAGGTGGGCAGTACTTC	CASSYGTGGQYF
TRBD1	TRBV27	TRBJ1-1	15	.	TGTGCCAGCAGTTTATATGGGACAGTGAACACTGAAGCTTTCTTT	CASSLYGTVNTEAFF
TRBD1	TRBV10-2	TRBJ2-7	14	.	TGCGCCAGCAGTTCACAGGGGGGTCCCTACGAGCAGTACTTC	CASSSQGGPYEQYF
.	TRBV7-2	TRBJ2-7	14	.	TGTGCCAGCAGCCCGTTACTGGCTGGAGGCGAGCAGTACTTC	CASSPLLAGGEQYF
.	TRBV28	TRBJ1-1	12	.	TGTGCCAGCGGCAACAGGGTCACTGAAGCTTTCTTT	CASGNRVTEAFF
TRBD1	TRBV18	TRBJ1-5	15	.	TGTGCCAGCTCGGAGGGACAGATTAGCAATCAGCCCCAGCATTTT	CASSEGQISNQPQHF
.	TRBV7-2	TRBJ2-1	15	.	TGTGCCAGCAGCAGACCGGTCAGGTCCTACAATGAGCAGTTCTTC	CASSRPVRSYNEQFF
.	TRBV28	TRBJ1-2	17	.	TGTGCCAGCAGCCAACAAGGGGGGGGCTTGCGGGACTATGGCTACACCTTC	CASSQQGGGLRDYGYTF
.	TRBV28	TRBJ1-4	12	.	TGTGCCAGCCGGACTGGAAATGAAAAACTGTTTTTT	CASRTGNEKLFF
.	TRBV28	TRBJ1-1	15	.	TGTGCCAGTCTTTATGAAAGGGGTTTGAGCACTGAAGCTTTCTTT	CASLYERGLSTEAFF
TRBD1	TRBV6-1	TRBJ2-1	16	.	TGTGCCAGCAGTGAAGCGCGTTCAGGGGGCCAGAATGAGCAGTTCTTC	CASSEARSGGQNEQFF
TRBD2	TRBV5-1	TRBJ2-4	18	.	TGCGCCAGCAGCTTGGTTGGTCTAGCGGGGGGGCCGGGAAACATTCAGTACTTC	CASSLVGLAGGPGNIQYF
TRBD1	TRBV6-1	TRBJ1-1	17	.	TGTGCCAGCAGTGAAAGCAGAGGGCAGGGGGCTAGGACTGAAGCTTTCTTT	CASSESRGQGARTEAFF